This TCR beta chain was observed in a study of response to subunit inactivated influenza vaccine. From the RT-PCR reads, TCRdb called clonotypes with MiXCR, one entry per CDR3 protein. The sample lists roughly 550,000 distinct CDR3 sequences; around a quarter were seen once. In its sample, this clonotype was seen a few times. The CDR3 consists of 17 residues. In germline, CDR1 is SGHRS, CDR2 YFSETQ. V gave up 2 bases and J gave up 4 bases, with 21 bases separating them. These data are also associated with another study on T cells expressing NK-cell markers. This second report adds: 5'RACE template switching with UMIs generated TCR beta cDNA. Source material for TCR beta repertoires consisted of sorted CD3+CD56+NKG2C+, CD3+CD56+NKG2C- and CD3+CD56-NKG2C+ T cells. An anti-gamma-delta TCR antibody confined sorting to alpha-beta TCR T cells across several of the experiments. Six of the donors carried dominant NKG2C+ clonotypes that took up roughly 1.0-8% of their CD8+ T cells. In four donors, these clonotypes also led the CD3+CD56-NKG2C+ fraction.

The sequenced sample was CD4+ T cells sorted from PBMCs, obtained 11 to 12 days after vaccination. The receptor was derived from a man aged 50 to 59 who received an inactivated influenza vaccine. The chain combines TRBV5-1 with TRBJ1-2; tentative D call: TRBD1 (6 bases). CDR3 residues: CASSFNPTGLQPYGYTF. The CDR3 coding sequence is TGCGCCAGCAGCTTTAATCCTACAGGGTTGCAACCCTATGGCTACACCTTC.